The source of this T cell receptor beta chain is a study of Ad26.COV2.S vaccination and SARS-CoV-2 variants. Whole-study context: Into the muscle, Ad26.COV2.S was dosed once or twice, 56 days apart.

Clones were read by immunoSEQ multiplex PCR, and TCRdb kept only the in-frame ones, dropping some. The table has 400,000 to 500,000 clones, 85% to 90% seen once. This clone came up a few times. What it recognizes is unknown. Findings and limits, study-wide: Reported findings describe substantial breadth in spike-specific CD8+ and CD4+ T cell responses following vaccination. Similar non-spike TCR breadth was observed in recipients of vaccine and of placebo.

There are 11 residues in the CDR3. The V end lost 1 base, the J end lost 4 bases, and 2 bases lay between the germline ends. Documented treatment: roughly 19 received Ad26.COV2.S at low or high dose, single or two shots; about 5 received placebo; per-sample allocation not given. The samples were gathered on day 63 after the first injection of vaccine or placebo. The rearrangement links TRBV23-1 to TRBJ2-7; D is uncertain. Being an ORF, TRBV23-1 has a function that is uncertain. This clonotype was obtained from a person aged 18 to 65 who received the Ad26.COV2.S COVID-19 vaccine or a placebo. Sample: peripheral blood, taken in a trial of Ad26.COV2.S vaccine versus placebo. Written as DNA, the CDR3 is TGCGCCAGCAGTCAATTTTACGAGCAGTACGTC. Encoded protein: CASSQFYEQYV.